This T cell receptor (beta chain) was identified in a study of blood T cell repertoires in COVID-19. The table came from immunoSEQ multiplex PCR; TCRdb's copy has only in-frame clones and leaves some out. The data contain more than 40,000 clones, 75% to 95% of them seen just once; the ten biggest clones take up over 4%. Sequencing was done on a sample of peripheral blood. This TCR was recovered from a man aged 65 to 79 with acute or convalescent COVID-19.

CDR3 loop: CASSLGLAGNTDTQYF. The CDR3 nucleotides are TGTGCCAGCAGCTTAGGGCTAGCGGGGAACACAGATACGCAGTATTTT. This chain joins TRBV13 and TRBJ2-3; TRBD2 matches at 9 bases. The CDR3 has 16 amino acids. Germline CDR1 reads PRHDT; CDR2 reads FYEKMQ (reference sequence). V was clipped by 0 bases and J by 2 bases; unmatched bases: 3.